This TCR beta chain was sequenced for a study of cytotoxic CD8 clonotypes in ibrutinib-treated CLL. Overall study findings and caveats: Rising at ibrutinib response, clonality subsequently fell back toward baseline at progression.

As for this clone: What it binds is not known.

Measured with immunoSEQ multiplex PCR; TCRdb has only the in-frame clones, and not every one. The sample comprises 130,000 or so clones, roughly 77% of which are singletons, and 25% to 35% rests with the top ten. Trimming removed 4 bases from V and 0 bases from J; junction bases left unmatched: 7. This CDR3 region has 16 residues. The germline V gene has CDR1 SEHNR and CDR2 FQNEAQ (reference sequence). This clonotype originated in a human donor with chronic lymphocytic leukemia. The sequencing here drew on PBMCs, taken after 12 months of ibrutinib treatment. The V and J genes are TRBV7-9 and TRBJ2-3, with 7 positions matching TRBD1. The CDR3 protein is CASSSRDRASTDTQYF. The CDR3 nucleotides are TGTGCCAGCAGCTCCCGGGACAGAGCTAGCACAGATACGCAGTATTTT.